Below, one T cell receptor beta chain is given with its context. Molecular barcoded adaptors covering alpha/delta and beta/gamma chains were used on approximately 400 ng RNA. TCRdb re-called the reads with MiXCR, one entry per CDR3 protein. The sample has roughly 130,000 distinct CDR3 sequences; 13% are singletons. The data belong to a study of read filtering for tumor transcriptome and immune sequencing. The wider study: DNase treatment preceded whole-transcriptome library preparation.

V was trimmed by 2 bases and J by 4 bases, leaving 21 bases between them. Germline values: CDR1 MNHEY, CDR2 SVGAGI. The CDR3 is 17 residues long. The source material was a population of CD138-negative cells sorted from bone marrow. The V gene is TRBV6-5, the J gene TRBJ2-7; a weak D match, TRBD1 (6 bases). The origin of this receptor is a donor aged 40 or older with multiple myeloma. CDR3 nucleotides: TGTGCCAGCAGTTACATTGGGATGGGGACAATAAATTACGAGCAGTACTTC. Translation: CASSYIGMGTINYEQYF.